This T cell receptor (beta chain) is drawn from a study of shared clonotypes between healthy human individuals. The CDR3 is 16 residues long. The V end was cut by 4 bases, the J end by 11 bases, with 25 bases between. Germline V gene sequence: CDR1 SGHAT, CDR2 FQNNGV. Assay execution proceeded at the deep level. The repertoire was sequenced with immunoSEQ multiplex PCR; TCRdb's copy has only in-frame clones and lacks some. The sample lists about 2.2 million clones; 93% were seen once. Positively selected for CCR7, the CD45RO-negative cells used as naive CD8 cells excluded terminally differentiated effector memory CD45RA+ cells.

V and J are TRBV11-2 and TRBJ2-3; maybe TRBD2 (6 bases). Sequencing was carried out using naive CD8+ T cells from PBMCs. This sequence originates from a man younger than 35 in good health. Some clones in this sample may be carry-over from other donors' samples. The CDR3, as DNA: TGTGCCAGCAGCTCCCAACCGGGACTCCGTTCGCGGGGGCAGTATTTT. Amino acid sequence: CASSSQPGLRSRGQYF.